This TCR beta chain derives from a study of OX40 agonist ivuxolimab in advanced cancers. Study details: Head and neck, renal cell, melanoma or hepatocellular carcinoma were the cancers that dose-escalation patients had.

Sequencing used immunoSEQ multiplex PCR; TCRdb keeps in-frame clones, though not all of them. The profile covers under 85,000 clones, with about 90% appearing a single time and approximately 4% taken by the ten largest. The TCR sequence derives from an adult with an advanced solid tumor such as melanoma, head and neck, liver or kidney cancer. Sample: CD4+ or CD8+ T cells sorted from blood, taken in a trial of the OX40 agonist ivuxolimab.

CDR3 loop: CAISKQGSEQYF. Here the CDR3 DNA reads TGTGCCATCAGTAAACAGGGGAGCGAGCAGTACTTC. The chain is built from TRBV10-3 and TRBJ2-7, with 7 bases that match TRBD1. V lost 5 bases to trimming and J lost 6 bases; unmatched junction nucleotides: 4. This CDR3 contains 12 residues. The germline CDR1 and CDR2 sequences are ENHRY and SYGVKD.